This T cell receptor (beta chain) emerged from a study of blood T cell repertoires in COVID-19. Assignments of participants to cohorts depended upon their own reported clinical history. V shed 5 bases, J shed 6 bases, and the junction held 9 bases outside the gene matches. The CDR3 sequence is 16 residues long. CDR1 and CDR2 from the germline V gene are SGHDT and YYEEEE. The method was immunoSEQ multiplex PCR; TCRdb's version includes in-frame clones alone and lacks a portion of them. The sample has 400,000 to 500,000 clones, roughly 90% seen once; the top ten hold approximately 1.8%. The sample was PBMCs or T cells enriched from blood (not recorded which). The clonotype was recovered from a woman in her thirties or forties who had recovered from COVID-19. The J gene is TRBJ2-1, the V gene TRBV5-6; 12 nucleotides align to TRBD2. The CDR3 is CASSGRLAGVGNEQFF. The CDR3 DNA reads TGTGCCAGCAGTGGGAGACTAGCGGGAGTGGGCAATGAGCAGTTCTTC.